The 13 T cell receptor beta chains below all came from one sample that was sequenced in a study of CD4+ T cells in melanoma. Only in-frame clones appear in the TCRdb table, and some are missing; sequencing was by immunoSEQ multiplex PCR. The data contain over 100,000 clones, 92% of them seen just once; the ten biggest clones take up around 3%. Sequencing used peripheral blood. The source of these receptors is a human donor with melanoma.

The chain links TRBV2 to TRBJ2-5; 9 bases are a match to TRBD2. There are 14 residues in the CDR3. The V segment lost 7 bases and the J segment 5 bases; nucleotides outside the gene matches: 8. Germline assignment: CDR1 SNHLY and CDR2 FYNNEI. The CDR3 sequence is CASNQLAGVETQYF. As DNA, the CDR3 is TGTGCCAGCAACCAACTAGCGGGTGTGGAGACCCAGTACTTC.

The J gene is TRBJ2-2, the V gene TRBV4-3; no reliable D call. This CDR3 contains 16 residues. The germline V gene encodes CDR1 LGHNA and CDR2 YSLEER. Between the trimmed V and J ends, which lost 0 bases and 4 bases, there was a span of 12 bases. CDR3 DNA sequence: TGCGCCAGCAGCCAAGAACTGGGTTTGAGCACCGGGGAGCTGTTTTTT. Its protein is CASSQELGLSTGELFF.

This chain joins TRBV18 and TRBJ2-2; TRBD1 matches at 9 bases. Germline V gene lookup returns CDR1 KGHSH and CDR2 LQKENI. Trimming at V came to 0 bases and at J to 2 bases, leaving 4 bases not matched to a gene. The CDR3 runs 17 residues. The CDR3 DNA is TGTGCCAGCTCACCACCGGGACAGGGTAAAAACACCGGGGAGCTGTTTTTT. This codes for CASSPPGQGKNTGELFF.

The gene calls are TRBV7-9 and TRBJ2-4, with D hard to call. The CDR3 consists of 15 residues. Germline-derived CDR1 and CDR2 are SEHNR and FQNEAQ (reference sequence). Trimming took 4 bases from V and 2 from J, leaving 12 bases between them. The CDR3 protein is CASSSLRSPKNIQYF. In DNA, the CDR3 is TGTGCCAGCAGCTCCTTGAGGAGTCCCAAAAACATTCAGTACTTC.

The rearrangement links TRBV28 to TRBJ2-2; D unresolved. CDR1 is MDHEN, CDR2 SYDVKM, per germline. The germline V and J ends were trimmed by 7 bases and 0 bases, with 12 bases remaining between them. The CDR3 consists of 15 residues. The CDR3 DNA reads as TGTGCCAGCAAAGTGTATTACCCGAACACCGGGGAGCTGTTTTTT. Amino acids: CASKVYYPNTGELFF. Full variable domain (remainder filled in from reference TRBV28 and TRBJ2-2): DVKVTQSSRYLVKRTGEKVFLECVQDMDHENMFWYRQDPGLGLRLIYFSYDVKMKEKGDIPEGYSVSREKKERFSLILESASTNQTSMYLCASKVYYPNTGELFFGEGSRLTVL.

The V call is TRBV18, the J call TRBJ2-1; weak D call: TRBD1 (5 bases). The V and J ends lost 2 bases and 0 bases respectively, with 11 bases between them. The germline V gene has CDR1 KGHSH and CDR2 LQKENI. The CDR3 consists of 16 residues. This CDR3 reads CASSPGAQSSYNEQFF. The CDR3 DNA reads TGTGCCAGCTCACCAGGGGCCCAGAGCTCCTACAATGAGCAGTTCTTC.

The chain uses TRBV2 and TRBJ2-5, with D tentatively TRBD2 (6 bases). The CDR3 covers 15 residues. From germline, CDR1 is SNHLY and CDR2 FYNNEI. Trimming took off 6 bases at V and 4 bases at J, with 18 bases between the two ends. As DNA, the CDR3 is TGTGCCAGCAGACAGGCGGGGCATTTTGGAGAGACCCAGTACTTC. Translated: CASRQAGHFGETQYF.

Of note for this clone: This sample also contains other DNA sequences that code for the same CDR3. The V gene is TRBV7-3, the J gene TRBJ2-5; no definite D call. CDR1 SGHTA and CDR2 FQGTGA come from the germline V gene. The CDR3 is made up of 13 amino acids. The V end was cut by 6 bases, the J end by 1 base, with 9 bases between. The CDR3 nucleotides read TGTGCCAGCAGTAGAGGTGGCCAAGAGACCCAGTACTTC. Residues: CASSRGGQETQYF.

The J gene is TRBJ2-2, the V gene TRBV10-3, with D possibly being TRBD2 (6 bases). Trimming pared 4 bases from V and 3 bases from J, leaving 18 bases between. This CDR3 has 17 residues. Germline V CDR1 and CDR2: ENHRY, SYGVKD. The CDR3 nucleotides read TGTGCCATCAGTGTGGGCGAGGTCGGGGGACACACCGGGGAGCTGTTTTTT. It encodes CAISVGEVGGHTGELFF.

The chain has TRBV9 and TRBJ2-2; D is perhaps TRBD2 (6 bases). The CDR3 contains 15 residues. V lost 3 bases and J 1 base, leaving 10 bases between the germline ends. Germline lookup yields CDR1 SGDLS and CDR2 YYNGEE. The CDR3 loop reads CASSAGTRNTGELFF. For the CDR3, the DNA is TGTGCCAGCAGCGCCGGGACTCGGAACACCGGGGAGCTGTTTTTT.

This clone appeared a few times. This chain connects TRBV6-1 to TRBJ1-5; the match to TRBD1 covers 9 bases. Germline values: CDR1 MNHNS, CDR2 SASEGT. With V trimmed by 8 bases and J by 5 bases, 4 bases remained unmatched. This CDR3 is built from 13 residues. CDR3 sequence (DNA): TGTGCCAGCGGGACAGGGTTCGATCAGCCCCAGCATTTT. As protein: CASGTGFDQPQHF.

This clone was seen only once. This sequence joins TRBV4-3 and TRBJ1-2, with TRBD1 matching over 8 bases. V lost 1 base and J lost 3; bases outside the gene matches: 4. There are 15 residues in the CDR3. Germline assignment: CDR1 LGHNA and CDR2 YSLEER. Here the CDR3 DNA reads TGCGCCAGCAGCCAAGTTGCAGGGGGCGACTATGGCTACACCTTC. Translating gives CASSQVAGGDYGYTF.

The gene calls are TRBV7-8 and TRBJ2-4; D gene uncertain. The V gene lost 1 base and the J gene lost 2 bases, with 6 bases spanning the gap. Per germline, CDR1 SGHVS and CDR2 FQNEAQ. This CDR3 comprises 14 residues. The CDR3 DNA follows: TGTGCCAGCAGCTTAGGAGAGACCAAAAACATTCAGTACTTC. This gives the protein CASSLGETKNIQYF.